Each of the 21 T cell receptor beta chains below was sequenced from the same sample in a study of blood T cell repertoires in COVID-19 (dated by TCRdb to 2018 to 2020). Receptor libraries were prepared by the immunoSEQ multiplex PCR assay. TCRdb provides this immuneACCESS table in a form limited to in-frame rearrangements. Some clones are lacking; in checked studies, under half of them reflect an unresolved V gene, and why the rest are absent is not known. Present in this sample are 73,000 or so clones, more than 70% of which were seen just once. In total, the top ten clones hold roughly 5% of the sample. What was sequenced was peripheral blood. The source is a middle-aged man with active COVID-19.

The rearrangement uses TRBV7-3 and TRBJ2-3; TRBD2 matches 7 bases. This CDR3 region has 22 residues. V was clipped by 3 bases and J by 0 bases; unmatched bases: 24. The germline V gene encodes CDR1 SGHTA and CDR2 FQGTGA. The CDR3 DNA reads TGTGCCAGCAGCTTCGATGGAGAGGGGAGGGAGATGGTTGTGGGGAGCACAGATACGCAGTATTTT. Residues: CASSFDGEGREMVVGSTDTQYF. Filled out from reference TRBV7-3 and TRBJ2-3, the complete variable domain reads GAGVSQTPSNKVTEKGKYVELRCDPISGHTALYWYRQSLGQGPEFLIYFQGTGAADDSGLPNDRFFAVRPEGSVSTLKIQRTERGDSAVYLCASSFDGEGREMVVGSTDTQYFGPGTRLTVL.

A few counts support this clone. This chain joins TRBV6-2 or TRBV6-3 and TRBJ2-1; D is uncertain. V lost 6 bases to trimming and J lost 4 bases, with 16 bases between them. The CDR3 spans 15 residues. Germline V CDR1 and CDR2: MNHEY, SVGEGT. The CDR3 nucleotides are TGTGCCAGCAGCCCAAGCGCCGCTCCTTACAATGAGCAGTTCTTC. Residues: CASSPSAAPYNEQFF.

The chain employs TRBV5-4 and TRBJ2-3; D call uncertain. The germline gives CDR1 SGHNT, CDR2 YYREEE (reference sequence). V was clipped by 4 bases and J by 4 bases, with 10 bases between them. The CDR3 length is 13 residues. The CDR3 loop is CASSPPRADTQYF. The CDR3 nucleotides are TGTGCCAGCAGCCCTCCTCGGGCAGATACGCAGTATTTT.

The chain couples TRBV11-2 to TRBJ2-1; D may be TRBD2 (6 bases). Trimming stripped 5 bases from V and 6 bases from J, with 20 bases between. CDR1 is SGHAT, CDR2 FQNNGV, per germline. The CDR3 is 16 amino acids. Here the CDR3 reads CASSPRLGRGFNEQFF. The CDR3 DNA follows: TGTGCCAGCAGCCCCCGGTTGGGACGGGGGTTCAATGAGCAGTTCTTC.

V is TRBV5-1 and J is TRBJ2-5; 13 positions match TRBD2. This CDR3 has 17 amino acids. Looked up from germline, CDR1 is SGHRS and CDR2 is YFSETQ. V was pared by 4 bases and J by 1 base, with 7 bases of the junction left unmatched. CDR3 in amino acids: CASSLPGLAGSQETQYF. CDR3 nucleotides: TGCGCCAGCAGCCTTCCGGGACTAGCGGGGTCCCAAGAGACCCAGTACTTC.

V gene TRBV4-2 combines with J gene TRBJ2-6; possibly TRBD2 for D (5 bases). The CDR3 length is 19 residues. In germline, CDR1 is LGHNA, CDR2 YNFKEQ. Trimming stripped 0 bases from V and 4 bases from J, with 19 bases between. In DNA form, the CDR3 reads TGTGCCAGCAGCCAAGATCTTGGACTCCTATTGGGCGGGGCCAACGTCCTGACTTTC. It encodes CASSQDLGLLLGGANVLTF.

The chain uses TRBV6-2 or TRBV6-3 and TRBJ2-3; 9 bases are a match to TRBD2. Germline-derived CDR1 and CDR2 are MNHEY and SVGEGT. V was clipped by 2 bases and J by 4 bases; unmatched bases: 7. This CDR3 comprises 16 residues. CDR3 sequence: CASSYGVAGAADTQYF. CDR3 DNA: TGTGCCAGCAGTTACGGCGTAGCGGGAGCTGCAGATACGCAGTATTTT.

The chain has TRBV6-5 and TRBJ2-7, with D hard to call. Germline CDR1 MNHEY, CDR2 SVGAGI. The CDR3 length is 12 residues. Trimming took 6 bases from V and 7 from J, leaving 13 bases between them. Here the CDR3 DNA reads TGTGCCAGCAGCTCCGCGTATTGGGAGCAGTACTTC. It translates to CASSSAYWEQYF.

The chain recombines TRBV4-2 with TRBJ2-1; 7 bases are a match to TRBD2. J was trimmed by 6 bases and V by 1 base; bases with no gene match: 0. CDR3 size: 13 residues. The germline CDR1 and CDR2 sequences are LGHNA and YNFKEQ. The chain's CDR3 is CASSQAGGNEQFF. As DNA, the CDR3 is TGTGCCAGCAGCCAAGCGGGGGGCAATGAGCAGTTCTTC.

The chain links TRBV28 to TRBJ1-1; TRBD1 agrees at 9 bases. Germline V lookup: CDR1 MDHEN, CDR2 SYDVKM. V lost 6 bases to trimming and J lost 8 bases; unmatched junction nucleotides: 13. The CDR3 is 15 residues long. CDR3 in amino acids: CASSTGGSGRLEAFF. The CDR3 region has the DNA TGTGCCAGCAGCACAGGGGGCTCGGGTCGGCTAGAAGCTTTCTTT.

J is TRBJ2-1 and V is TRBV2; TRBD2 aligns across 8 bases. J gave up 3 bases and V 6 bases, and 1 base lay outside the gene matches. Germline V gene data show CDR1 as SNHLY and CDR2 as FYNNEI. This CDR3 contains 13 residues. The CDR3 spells CASRLADYNEQFF. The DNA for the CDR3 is TGTGCCAGCAGACTAGCGGACTACAATGAGCAGTTCTTC.

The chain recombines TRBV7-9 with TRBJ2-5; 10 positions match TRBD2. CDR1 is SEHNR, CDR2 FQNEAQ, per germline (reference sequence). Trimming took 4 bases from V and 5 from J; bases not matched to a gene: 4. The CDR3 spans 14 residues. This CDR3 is CASSSSGSLETQYF. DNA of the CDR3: TGTGCCAGCAGCTCTAGCGGGAGCTTGGAGACCCAGTACTTC.

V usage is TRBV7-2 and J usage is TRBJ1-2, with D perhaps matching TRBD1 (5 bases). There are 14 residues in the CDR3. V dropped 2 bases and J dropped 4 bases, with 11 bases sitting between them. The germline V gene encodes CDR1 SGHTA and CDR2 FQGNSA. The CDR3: CASSLNRTPYGYTF. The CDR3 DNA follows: TGTGCCAGCAGCTTAAATAGGACACCCTATGGCTACACCTTC.

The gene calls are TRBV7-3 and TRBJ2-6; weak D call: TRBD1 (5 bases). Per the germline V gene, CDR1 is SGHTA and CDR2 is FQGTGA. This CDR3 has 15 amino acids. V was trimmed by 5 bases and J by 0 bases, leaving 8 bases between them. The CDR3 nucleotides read TGTGCCAGCAGCCTCGACAGCTCTGGGGCCAACGTCCTGACTTTC. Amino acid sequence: CASSLDSSGANVLTF.

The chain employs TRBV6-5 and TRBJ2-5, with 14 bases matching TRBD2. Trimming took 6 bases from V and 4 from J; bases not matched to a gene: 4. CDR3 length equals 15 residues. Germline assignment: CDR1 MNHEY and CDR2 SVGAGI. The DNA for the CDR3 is TGTGCCAGCAGACCGGGACTAGCGGGAGCAGAGACCCAGTACTTC. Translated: CASRPGLAGAETQYF.

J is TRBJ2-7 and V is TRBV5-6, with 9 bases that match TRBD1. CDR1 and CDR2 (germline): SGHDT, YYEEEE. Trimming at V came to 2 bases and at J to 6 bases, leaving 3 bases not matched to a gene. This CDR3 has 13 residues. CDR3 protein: CASSFWTGAEQYF. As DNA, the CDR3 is TGTGCCAGCAGCTTCTGGACAGGGGCCGAGCAGTACTTC.

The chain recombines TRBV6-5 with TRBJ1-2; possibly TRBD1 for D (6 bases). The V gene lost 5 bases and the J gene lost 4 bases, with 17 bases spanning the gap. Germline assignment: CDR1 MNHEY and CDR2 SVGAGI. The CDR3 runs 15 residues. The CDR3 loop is CASSRGGKGVYGYTF. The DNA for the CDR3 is TGTGCCAGCAGTCGCGGGGGGAAGGGGGTCTATGGCTACACCTTC.

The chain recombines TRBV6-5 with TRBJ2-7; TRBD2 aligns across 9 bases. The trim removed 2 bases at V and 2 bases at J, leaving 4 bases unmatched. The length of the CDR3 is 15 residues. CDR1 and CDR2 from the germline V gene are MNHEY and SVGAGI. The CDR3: CASSYRSGGPYEQYF. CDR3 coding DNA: TGTGCCAGCAGTTACAGGAGCGGGGGGCCCTACGAGCAGTACTTC.

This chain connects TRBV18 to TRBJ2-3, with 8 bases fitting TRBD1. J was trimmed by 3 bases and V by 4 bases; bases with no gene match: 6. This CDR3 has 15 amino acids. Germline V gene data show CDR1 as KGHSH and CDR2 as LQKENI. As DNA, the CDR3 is TGTGCCAGCTCACTGGACAGGGCTGGAACAGATACGCAGTATTTT. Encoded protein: CASSLDRAGTDTQYF.

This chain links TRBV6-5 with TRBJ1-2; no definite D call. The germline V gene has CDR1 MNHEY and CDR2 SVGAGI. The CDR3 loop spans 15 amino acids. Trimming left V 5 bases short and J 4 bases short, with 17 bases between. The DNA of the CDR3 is TGTGCCAGCAGTCGAGGTGAGGGTAGCATCTATGGCTACACCTTC. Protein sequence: CASSRGEGSIYGYTF.

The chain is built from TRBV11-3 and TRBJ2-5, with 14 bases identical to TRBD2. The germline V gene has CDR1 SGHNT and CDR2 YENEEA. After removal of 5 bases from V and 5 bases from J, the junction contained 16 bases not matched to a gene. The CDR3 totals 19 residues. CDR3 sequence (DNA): TGTGCCAGCAGCCCCGGATTAATGACTAGCGGGGGGGCAGGGGAGACCCAGTACTTC. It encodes CASSPGLMTSGGAGETQYF.